The clone carrying this T cell receptor beta chain was counted between two and nine times. What it binds is unknown. This record comes from a study of T cells in narcolepsy. The CDR3 runs to 18 residues. Per the germline V gene, CDR1 is SGHVS and CDR2 is FQNEAQ. The J segment lost 4 bases and the V segment lost 0 bases, leaving 3 bases of the junction unmatched. Clones were read by immunoSEQ multiplex PCR, and TCRdb kept only the in-frame ones, dropping some. The sample lists approximately 8,100 clones, 61% seen once, with about a fifth in the top ten. Findings and caveats of the study: Same-patient CSF and blood CD4+ T cell clonotypes included HCRT-specific and TRIB2-specific autoreactive ones. Autoreactive clonotypes reportedly recurred in blood of same and different patients, not controls.

Sequencing was performed on CD45RA- memory CD8+ T cells from PBMCs. This rearrangement joins TRBV7-8 to TRBJ2-1; 16 bases align to TRBD2. This clonotype was sampled from a human donor with narcolepsy. The CDR3 DNA sequence: TGTGCCAGCAGCTTAGCTCCGGGACTAGCGGGGGGGTACAATGAGCAGTTCTTC. Translating it yields CASSLAPGLAGGYNEQFF. The full variable domain, in which reference TRBV7-8 and TRBJ2-1 provide the parts outside the CDR3, is GAGVSQSPRYKVAKRGQDVALRCDPISGHVSLFWYQQALGQGPEFLTYFQNEAQLDKSGLPSDRFFAERPEGSVSTLKIQRTQQEDSAVYLCASSLAPGLAGGYNEQFFGPGTRLTVL.